What follows are 15 T cell receptor beta chains derived from one specimen sequenced in a study of OX40 agonist ivuxolimab in advanced cancers. The assay was immunoSEQ multiplex PCR, and TCRdb's table has in-frame clones only and misses some. The sample records roughly 79,000 clones, approximately 80% being singletons. This material consisted of CD4+ or CD8+ T cells sorted from blood, taken in a trial of the OX40 agonist ivuxolimab. The receptors stem from an adult with an advanced solid tumor such as melanoma, head and neck, liver or kidney cancer.

Here the CDR3 DNA reads TGTGCCTCCCGAAGCACAGATACGCAGTATTTT. This translates into CASRSTDTQYF. J is TRBJ2-3 and V is TRBV7-2; D not certain. This CDR3 region has 11 residues. V lost 11 bases, J lost 0 bases, and 6 bases lay in between. Per the germline V gene, CDR1 is SGHTA and CDR2 is FQGNSA.

The chain links TRBV29-1 to TRBJ2-1, with 9 positions matching TRBD2. Germline V gene sequence: CDR1 SQVTM, CDR2 ANQGSEA. Trimming at V came to 6 bases and at J to 4 bases, leaving 10 bases not matched to a gene. The CDR3 runs to 15 residues. CDR3 DNA: TGCAGCGTCCACAGACTTAGCGGGGGTTACAATGAGCAGTTCTTC. Its protein product is CSVHRLSGGYNEQFF.

This chain joins TRBV7-6 and TRBJ2-3; D is possibly TRBD1 (5 bases). Germline CDR1 is SGHVS and CDR2 is FNYEAQ. This CDR3 has 15 amino acids. The V end lost 1 base, the J end lost 0 bases, and 8 bases lay between the germline ends. The CDR3 protein is CASSLVAGSTDTQYF. As DNA, the CDR3 is TGTGCCAGCAGCTTAGTGGCAGGGAGCACAGATACGCAGTATTTT.

This chain links TRBV10-3 with TRBJ1-1, with a possible D match to TRBD1 (6 bases). The CDR3 runs to 11 residues. The V gene lost 10 bases and the J gene lost 7 bases, with 13 bases spanning the gap. The germline CDR1 and CDR2 sequences are ENHRY and SYGVKD. As DNA, the CDR3 is TGTGCCACGCGGGCGGACAGTGAAGCTTTCTTT. This translates into CATRADSEAFF.

On this clone: At one of its ends the junction is not consistent with the germline gene, which may arise from a read error. The chain is built from TRBV7-7 and TRBJ2-7; 7 nucleotides align to TRBD1. The germline gives CDR1 SSHAT, CDR2 FNYEAQ (reference sequence). The CDR3 length is 14 residues. CDR3 nucleotides: TGTGCTAGCAGCTTAGGGGGACAGTCAGAAGAGCAGTACTTC. Translated: CASSLGGQSEEQYF.

This rearrangement joins TRBV6-6 to TRBJ2-2; 8 bases align to TRBD2. The CDR3 has 15 amino acids. Per germline, CDR1 MNHNY and CDR2 SVGAGI (reference sequence). V shed 6 bases, J shed 4 bases, and the junction held 7 bases outside the gene matches. CDR3 bases: TGTGCCAGCAGCTTGACTAGCGAGAGCACCGGGGAGCTGTTTTTT. This encodes CASSLTSESTGELFF.

The chain joins TRBV20-1 to TRBJ2-1, with D uncertain. V was shortened by 5 bases and J by 8 bases, with 10 bases between the two germline ends. CDR1 and CDR2 (germline): DFQATT, SNEGSKA (reference sequence). The length of the CDR3 is 11 residues. The CDR3 loop reads CSAGSSDEQFF. The CDR3 region has the DNA TGCAGTGCTGGATCGTCGGATGAGCAGTTCTTC.

Remarks on this clone: Other DNA sequences in the sample encode the same CDR3. V and J are TRBV28 and TRBJ1-2; D remains ambiguous. Looked up from germline, CDR1 is MDHEN and CDR2 is SYDVKM. The CDR3 contains 10 residues. Trimming took off 5 bases at V and 7 bases at J, with 5 bases between the two ends. In DNA form, the CDR3 reads TGTGCCAGCAGTCGAGGTGGCTACACCTTC. Its protein product is CASSRGGYTF.

The chain couples TRBV4-1 to TRBJ1-1; D is perhaps TRBD1 (6 bases). The CDR3 loop spans 14 amino acids. Germline values: CDR1 MGHRA, CDR2 YSYEKL. Trimming shortened V by 4 bases and J by 1 base, and 10 bases separated the two germline ends. The CDR3 sequence is CASSLLTGNTEAFF. The CDR3 region has the DNA TGCGCCAGCAGCCTCCTGACAGGGAACACTGAAGCTTTCTTT.

The chain links TRBV2 to TRBJ2-2; a weak D match, TRBD2 (5 bases). Germline-derived CDR1 and CDR2 are SNHLY and FYNNEI. The CDR3 extends over 18 amino acids. The germline V and J ends were trimmed by 7 bases and 4 bases, with 25 bases remaining between them. The CDR3 nucleotides read TGTGCCAGCATTAAGGCTATTTATCGAGAGGGCAGCACCGGGGAGCTGTTTTTT. Its protein product is CASIKAIYREGSTGELFF.

The chain is built from TRBV9 and TRBJ2-1, with TRBD2 identical over 13 bases. The CDR3 is 15 residues long. Germline V gene sequence: CDR1 SGDLS, CDR2 YYNGEE. Trimming took 4 bases from V and 8 from J; bases not matched to a gene: 6. The CDR3 region has the DNA TGTGCCAGCAGCCCTACTAGCGGGGGGGTGGATGAGCAGTTCTTC. The encoded protein is CASSPTSGGVDEQFF.

The rearrangement uses TRBV18 and TRBJ2-1; 9 bases line up with TRBD1. This CDR3 is built from 18 residues. CDR1 is KGHSH and CDR2 is LQKENI in the germline V gene. J lost 3 bases, V lost 4 bases, and 13 bases had no gene match. The DNA of the CDR3 is TGTGCCAGCTCACGTACCGGACAGGGGAACGGTTACTACAATGAGCAGTTCTTC. It codes for CASSRTGQGNGYYNEQFF.

The chain uses TRBV9 and TRBJ2-1; D unresolved. V lost 0 bases and J lost 7, with 8 bases in between. This CDR3 has 13 residues. Looked up from germline, CDR1 is SGDLS and CDR2 is YYNGEE. CDR3 region: CASSVELGNEQFF. As DNA, the CDR3 is TGTGCCAGCAGCGTAGAGTTGGGGAATGAGCAGTTCTTC. The complete variable domain, with remaining parts taken from reference TRBV9 and TRBJ2-1, reads DSGVTQTPKHLITATGQRVTLRCSPRSGDLSVYWYQQSLDQGLQFLIQYYNGEERAKGNILERFSAQQFPDLHSELNLSSLELGDSALYFCASSVELGNEQFFGPGTRLTVL.

The chain couples TRBV19 to TRBJ2-2; 11 bases are shared with TRBD2. CDR3 length equals 15 residues. Germline V gene lookup returns CDR1 LNHDA and CDR2 SQIVND (reference sequence). V was clipped by 6 bases and J by 9 bases; unmatched bases: 9. The CDR3 sequence: CASRAPLAGVRELFF. Written as DNA, the CDR3 is TGTGCCAGTAGAGCCCCACTAGCGGGAGTACGGGAGCTGTTTTTT.

The chain employs TRBV10-3 and TRBJ2-1; 10 nucleotides agree with TRBD1. The CDR3 spans 16 residues. V lost 8 bases to trimming and J lost 1 base; unmatched junction nucleotides: 8. CDR1 is ENHRY, CDR2 SYGVKD, per germline. The CDR3 DNA is TGTGCCATCGGGGACAGGGGCGGTGGGTCCTACAATGAGCAGTTCTTC. This codes for CAIGDRGGGSYNEQFF.